This record covers a single T cell receptor (beta chain). Its specificity is unknown. This sample stems from a study of CXCR3-negative and CXCR3-positive naive CD8 T cells. Study observations and caveats: Diversity proved comparably high across both naive subsets and much lower in memory CD8+ cells. Naive CXCR3-positive and CXCR3-negative cells shared TRBV-TRBJ usage; memory cells diverged.

The germline V gene encodes CDR1 SGHNT and CDR2 YYREEE (reference sequence). CDR3 length: 16 amino acids. Naive cells were sorted as CD45RO-, CCR7+, CD27+ and CD95-. All TRB cDNA libraries came from 5' RACE performed with UMI labels. TCRdb re-called the 5' RACE reads and gives one entry per CDR3 protein, without DNA. This listing includes 100,000 to 150,000 distinct CDR3 sequences. This clonotype was sampled from a human donor in good health. Some clones in this sample may be carry-over from other donors' samples. The genes are TRBV5-4 and TRBJ2-3; the D call of TRBD1 rests on TCRdb alone, since no DNA is present to check it. The source material was naive CXCR3- CD8+ T cells from blood. Subset: CD45RO-CCR7+CD27+CD95- naive CD8+ T cells lacking CXCR3 (TNR3-). This CDR3 reads CASSRRGATSTDTQYF. The whole variable domain, filled in from reference TRBV5-4 and TRBJ2-3, reads ETGVTQSPTHLIKTRGQQVTLRCSSQSGHNTVSWYQQALGQGPQFIFQYYREEENGRGNFPPRFSGLQFPNYSSELNVNALELDDSALYLCASSRRGATSTDTQYFGPGTRLTVL.